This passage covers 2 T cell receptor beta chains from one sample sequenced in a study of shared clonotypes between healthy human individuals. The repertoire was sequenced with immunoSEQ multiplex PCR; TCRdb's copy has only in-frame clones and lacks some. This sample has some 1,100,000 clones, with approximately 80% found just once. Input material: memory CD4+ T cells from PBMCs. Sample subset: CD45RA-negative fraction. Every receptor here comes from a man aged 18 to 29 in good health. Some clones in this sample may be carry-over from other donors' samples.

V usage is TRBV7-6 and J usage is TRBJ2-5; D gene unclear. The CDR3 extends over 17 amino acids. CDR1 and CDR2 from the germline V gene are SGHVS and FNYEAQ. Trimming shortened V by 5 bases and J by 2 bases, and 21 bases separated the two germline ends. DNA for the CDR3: TGTGCCAGCAGCCCATGGCCCGACCTCATTTCGCAAGAGACCCAGTACTTC. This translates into CASSPWPDLISQETQYF.

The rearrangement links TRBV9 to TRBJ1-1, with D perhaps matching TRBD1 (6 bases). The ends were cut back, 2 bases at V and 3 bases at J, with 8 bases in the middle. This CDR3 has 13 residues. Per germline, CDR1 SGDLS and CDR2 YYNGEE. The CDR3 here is CASSVGADTEAFF. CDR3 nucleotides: TGTGCCAGCAGCGTGGGGGCCGACACTGAAGCTTTCTTT. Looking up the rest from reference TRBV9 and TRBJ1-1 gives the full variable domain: DSGVTQTPKHLITATGQRVTLRCSPRSGDLSVYWYQQSLDQGLQFLIQYYNGEERAKGNILERFSAQQFPDLHSELNLSSLELGDSALYFCASSVGADTEAFFGQGTRLTVV.